A selection of T cell receptor beta chains follows, all from one sample in a study of Graves' ophthalmopathy and Graves' hyperthyroidism. TCRdb re-called the multiplex PCR reads with MiXCR, one entry per CDR3 protein. Seen here are about 740,000 distinct CDR3 sequences, roughly 40% observed once, and the top ten hold about 40%. Sequencing was performed on peripheral blood. The receptors derive from an adult man with Graves' ophthalmopathy. CDR3s include the opening cysteine and the closing phenylalanine or tryptophan. D genes are given only for firm matches. Expanded clones get a size class; other rows say once, few or many, or leave the size out.

j_call v_call d_call clone_size cdr3_aa cdr3_nt
TRBJ1-6 TRBV2 . . CASSGVGRPNSPLHF TGTGCCAGCAGTGGCGTGGGACGGCCCAATTCACCCCTCCACTTT
TRBJ1-2 TRBV11-1 . . CASSPDGTGGYTF TGTGCCAGCAGCCCGGACGGAACGGGGGGCTACACCTTC
TRBJ2-2 TRBV4-3 . few CASSQGSRPGGELFF TGCGCCAGCAGCCAAGGATCCAGGCCCGGCGGGGAGCTGTTTTTT
TRBJ2-7 TRBV12-3/TRBV12-4 TRBD1 . CASSTTGTGGAYEQYF TGTGCCAGCAGTACCACCGGGACAGGGGGAGCCTACGAGCAGTACTTC
TRBJ2-7 TRBV14 . . CASSPGHSLLREQYF TGTGCCAGCAGCCCGGGACATTCGCTCCTTCGAGAGCAGTACTTC
TRBJ2-2 TRBV25-1 . few CASSEIRAGELFF TGTGCCAGCAGTGAGATCCGCGCCGGGGAGCTGTTTTTT
TRBJ1-1 TRBV20-1 . few CSARKRVTFGTEAFF TGCAGTGCTAGGAAAAGGGTGACATTTGGGACTGAAGCTTTCTTT
TRBJ1-1 TRBV19 . many CASSIPGTNTEAFF TGTGCCAGTAGTATACCGGGGACTAACACTGAAGCTTTCTTT
TRBJ2-7 TRBV2 TRBD2 . CASSLHSGGASVQYF TGTGCCAGCAGCCTCCATAGCGGGGGGGCCTCTGTGCAGTACTTC
TRBJ2-5 TRBV20-1 . few CSALGGWETQYF TGCAGTGCTCTGGGGGGCTGGGAGACCCAGTACTTC
TRBJ1-4 TRBV20-1 . . CSASGTDLEKLFF TGCAGTGCTTCCGGGACGGACCTTGAAAAACTGTTTTTT
TRBJ1-2 TRBV10-3 . . CAIKTVPDGYTF TGTGCCATCAAAACGGTGCCGGATGGCTACACCTTC
TRBJ2-7 TRBV10-2 TRBD2 many CASSEMGGILYEQYF TGCGCCAGCAGTGAGATGGGGGGGATCCTTTACGAGCAGTACTTC
TRBJ1-2 TRBV20-1 . many CSARGYYGYTF TGCAGTGCTAGGGGGTACTATGGCTACACCTTC
TRBJ1-1 TRBV11-3 . . CASSQEGVTEAFF TGTGCCAGCAGCCAGGAGGGGGTTACTGAAGCTTTCTTT
TRBJ2-5 TRBV6-6 . few CASSYSGAIQETQYF TGTGCCAGCAGTTACTCGGGAGCGATCCAAGAGACCCAGTACTTC
TRBJ1-6 TRBV11-2 . many CASSPQGSSYNSPLHF TGTGCCAGCAGCCCTCAGGGAAGCTCCTATAATTCACCCCTCCACTTT
TRBJ2-7 TRBV28 . . CASSPTGGLEQYF TGTGCCAGCAGTCCCACGGGTGGGCTGGAGCAGTACTTC
TRBJ2-5 TRBV7-2 . . CASSPKAGGETQYF TGTGCCAGCAGCCCGAAGGCTGGGGGAGAGACCCAGTACTTC
TRBJ1-2 TRBV7-9 . . CASSSLTGSGYTF TGTGCCAGCAGCTCCTTGACAGGTTCGGGCTACACCTTC
TRBJ2-7 TRBV24-1 TRBD2 . CATGLAGDLNNEQYF TGTGCCACGGGACTAGCGGGGGACCTCAACAATGAGCAGTACTTC
TRBJ2-2 TRBV7-8 . . CASTRGGVNTGELFF TGTGCCAGCACGCGGGGTGGTGTGAACACCGGGGAGCTGTTTTTT
TRBJ1-4 TRBV29-1 TRBD1 once CSVARTSGTGNNEKLFF TGCAGCGTTGCCCGGACTAGCGGGACAGGGAATAATGAAAAACTGTTTTTT
TRBJ2-7 TRBV20-1 TRBD2 few CSAMLGGGYEQYF TGCAGTGCTATGCTTGGCGGGGGCTACGAGCAGTACTTC
TRBJ2-5 TRBV7-9 TRBD2 . CASNPSPGLESPQYF TGTGCCAGCAACCCTTCGCCGGGACTAGAGTCTCCCCAGTACTTC
TRBJ1-1 TRBV9 . . CASSQYGLEAFF TGTGCCAGCAGCCAATACGGACTTGAAGCTTTCTTT
TRBJ2-7 TRBV20-1 . . CSARDDGREAYEQYF TGCAGTGCTAGAGACGACGGAAGGGAGGCCTACGAGCAGTACTTC
TRBJ1-5 TRBV20-1 . many CSASSQGSRPQHF TGCAGTGCTAGTTCCCAAGGCTCCAGGCCCCAGCATTTT
TRBJ2-7 TRBV4-2 TRBD1 . CASSQPGQVPYEQYF TGTGCCAGCAGCCAACCGGGACAGGTACCCTACGAGCAGTACTTC
TRBJ1-6 TRBV20-1 . few CSARVQGIGGSPLHF TGCAGTGCTAGAGTTCAGGGGATAGGAGGTTCACCCCTCCACTTT
TRBJ2-5 TRBV6-5 TRBD2 . CASSEPTGLAGAETQYF TGTGCCAGCAGTGAACCGACAGGACTAGCGGGGGCGGAGACCCAGTACTTC
TRBJ1-5 TRBV10-2 TRBD1 many CASFSGGLTHF TGCGCCAGCTTTTCAGGGGGACTTACCCATTTT
TRBJ2-7 TRBV11-2 . many CASTPGSSSYEQYF TGTGCCAGCACCCCGGGCTCCAGCTCCTACGAGCAGTACTTC
TRBJ2-7 TRBV10-3 TRBD2 many CAAGLAGAINEQYF TGTGCCGCCGGACTAGCGGGAGCTATAAACGAGCAGTACTTC
TRBJ2-2 TRBV25-1 TRBD2 few CASSHVAGGLFSGELFF TGTGCCAGCAGCCATGTAGCGGGAGGGCTATTCTCCGGGGAGCTGTTTTTT
TRBJ2-5 TRBV11-2 . few CASSLGAALWETQYF TGTGCCAGCAGCTTAGGGGCAGCGTTATGGGAGACCCAGTACTTC
TRBJ1-1 TRBV2 . . CASSSRTSNTEAFF TGTGCCAGCAGTTCGAGGACGTCGAACACTGAAGCTTTCTTT
TRBJ2-5 TRBV10-3 . many CAISGGVSSGETQYF TGTGCCATCAGTGGTGGGGTTTCGAGTGGAGAGACCCAGTACTTC
TRBJ1-4 TRBV19 . . CASSSGREFNEKLFF TGTGCCAGTAGTAGTGGACGTGAGTTTAATGAAAAACTGTTTTTT
TRBJ1-2 TRBV2 . . CASSLQYPGYTF TGTGCCAGCAGTCTTCAGTACCCTGGCTACACCTTC
TRBJ1-6 TRBV25-1 TRBD1 . CASSLAGGDNSPLHF TGTGCCAGCAGTTTAGCAGGGGGAGATAATTCACCCCTCCACTTT
TRBJ1-2 TRBV29-1 . many CSVVPQGNYGYTF TGCAGCGTTGTCCCTCAGGGAAACTATGGCTACACCTTT
TRBJ1-1 TRBV9 . . CASSRGRSDTEAFF TGTGCCAGCAGTAGAGGACGTTCGGACACTGAAGCTTTCTTT
TRBJ1-6 TRBV7-8 TRBD1 . CASSLTGGGSYNSPLHF TGTGCCAGCAGCTTGACAGGGGGAGGCTCCTATAATTCACCCCTCCACTTT
TRBJ2-7 TRBV20-1 . . CSARDPESSSYEQYF TGCAGTGCTAGAGATCCGGAGTCGAGCTCCTACGAGCAGTACTTC
TRBJ1-2 TRBV19 . . CASSIGGAYYGYTF TGTGCCAGTAGTATCGGGGGGGCCTACTATGGCTACACCTTC
TRBJ1-5 TRBV20-1 . . CSARVDSGRNQPQHF TGCAGTGCTAGAGTAGACAGCGGGCGAAATCAGCCCCAGCATTTT
TRBJ1-2 TRBV2 TRBD1 . CAGTGGAGYGYTF TGTGCCGGAACAGGGGGCGCCGGGTATGGCTACACCTTC
TRBJ1-5 TRBV20-1 TRBD1 few CSATVDRGNQPQHF TGCAGTGCTACCGTCGACAGGGGGAATCAGCCCCAGCATTTT
TRBJ2-5 TRBV29-1 . . CSVDGRGPGETQYF TGCAGCGTTGATGGAAGGGGACCTGGGGAGACCCAGTACTTC
TRBJ1-1 TRBV5-1 TRBD1 few CASRPMDRGLYTEAFF TGCGCCAGCAGACCTATGGACAGGGGGTTGTACACTGAAGCTTTCTTT
TRBJ1-1 TRBV4-3 . . CASSQVVMVNTEAFF TGCGCCAGCAGCCAAGTTGTTATGGTGAACACTGAAGCTTTCTTT
TRBJ2-5 TRBV29-1 . many CSGAASRETQYF TGCAGCGGAGCGGCTAGTAGGGAGACCCAGTACTTC
TRBJ2-5 TRBV7-2 TRBD2 few CAILTSGSPETQYF TGTGCCATCTTGACTAGCGGGAGTCCCGAGACCCAGTACTTC
TRBJ2-2 TRBV7-8 . many CASSLALGTNTGELFF TGTGCCAGCAGCTTAGCGCTTGGAACGAACACCGGGGAGCTGTTTTTT
TRBJ1-4 TRBV15 . many CATSRGAATQTTNEKLFF TGTGCCACCAGCAGAGGGGCAGCTACCCAGACAACTAATGAAAAACTGTTTTTT
TRBJ2-6 TRBV25-1 TRBD1 many CASSGQGKAGANVLTF TGTGCCAGCTCCGGACAGGGCAAAGCTGGGGCCAACGTCCTGACTTTC